The rows below give T cell receptor beta chains drawn from one sample of a study of CD8 T cells in Susac syndrome. TCRdb re-called the immunoSEQ multiplex PCR reads with MiXCR, one entry per CDR3 protein. The sample lists about 200,000 distinct CDR3 sequences; roughly nine tenths were seen once. Material for sequencing was CD4+ T cells from PBMCs. All receptors come from a human donor with Susac syndrome. CDR3s include the opening cysteine and the closing phenylalanine or tryptophan. The D gene is left open where the match is weak. Where a row states a size, it is once, few, many or the class of an expanded clone; other rows omit it.

D gene: TRBD1
V gene: TRBV19
clone size: .
J gene: TRBJ1-1
CDR3 DNA: TGTGCCAGTAGTGGACAGGGGGCTGGTGAAGCTTTCTTT
CDR3 protein: CASSGQGAGEAFF

D gene: TRBD2
V gene: TRBV29-1
clone size: .
J gene: TRBJ2-1
CDR3 DNA: TGCAGCGTTGTGTCATCTAGCGGGGGCTCCTACAATGAGCAGTTCTTC
CDR3 protein: CSVVSSSGGSYNEQFF

D gene: TRBD2
V gene: TRBV19
clone size: .
J gene: TRBJ2-1
CDR3 DNA: TGTGCCAGTAGTATAGTAAGCGGGGGTAACAATGAGCAGTTCTTC
CDR3 protein: CASSIVSGGNNEQFF

D gene: .
V gene: TRBV5-1
clone size: .
J gene: TRBJ2-7
CDR3 DNA: TGCGCCAGCAGCTTGGATCTGGAAACGTACGAGCAGTACTTC
CDR3 protein: CASSLDLETYEQYF

D gene: .
V gene: TRBV2
clone size: .
J gene: TRBJ2-7
CDR3 DNA: TGTGCCAGCGGCCGGGAGAGGTACGAGCAGTACTTC
CDR3 protein: CASGRERYEQYF

D gene: TRBD1
V gene: TRBV7-9
clone size: .
J gene: TRBJ1-1
CDR3 DNA: TGTGCCAGCAGCTCAGAAACAGGGGCTGAAGCTTTCTTT
CDR3 protein: CASSSETGAEAFF

D gene: TRBD2
V gene: TRBV7-2
clone size: .
J gene: TRBJ2-7
CDR3 DNA: TGTGCCAGCAGCTTACTGGCTAGCGGACAAACCTACGAGCAGTACTTC
CDR3 protein: CASSLLASGQTYEQYF

D gene: .
V gene: TRBV23-1
clone size: .
J gene: TRBJ2-1
CDR3 DNA: TGCGCCAGCAGTCAATCGTCTTATCAGTTCTTC
CDR3 protein: CASSQSSYQFF

D gene: .
V gene: TRBV6-1
clone size: .
J gene: TRBJ1-1
CDR3 DNA: TGTGCCAGCAGTGGGACAAGGTACACTGAAGCTTTCTTT
CDR3 protein: CASSGTRYTEAFF

D gene: .
V gene: TRBV20-1
clone size: .
J gene: TRBJ1-2
CDR3 DNA: TGCAGTGCTAGAGAGACAAGTAACTATGGCTACACCTTC
CDR3 protein: CSARETSNYGYTF

D gene: .
V gene: TRBV27
clone size: once
J gene: TRBJ2-5
CDR3 DNA: TGTGCCAGCAGTTTATCTCAGAGGGAGACCCAGTACTTC
CDR3 protein: CASSLSQRETQYF

D gene: .
V gene: TRBV11-1
clone size: .
J gene: TRBJ1-5
CDR3 DNA: TGTGCCAGCAGCCCCCAGGCGGGTCAGCCCCAGCATTTT
CDR3 protein: CASSPQAGQPQHF

D gene: .
V gene: TRBV9
clone size: .
J gene: TRBJ2-1
CDR3 DNA: TGTGCCAGCAGCGCCGGGCCTTGGGTCGATGAGCAGTTCTTC
CDR3 protein: CASSAGPWVDEQFF

D gene: .
V gene: TRBV5-4
clone size: .
J gene: TRBJ1-2
CDR3 DNA: TGTGCCAGCAGCCCCTCTCCGGGGGGCCTCTATGGCTACACCTTC
CDR3 protein: CASSPSPGGLYGYTF

D gene: TRBD1
V gene: TRBV19
clone size: .
J gene: TRBJ2-2
CDR3 DNA: TGTGCCAGTAGTCCGTCTCAGGGGGCCACCGGGGAGCTGTTTTTT
CDR3 protein: CASSPSQGATGELFF

D gene: .
V gene: TRBV28
clone size: .
J gene: TRBJ2-7
CDR3 DNA: TGTGCCAGCAGTTTACATCCCTACGAGCAGTACTTC
CDR3 protein: CASSLHPYEQYF

D gene: .
V gene: TRBV29-1
clone size: .
J gene: TRBJ2-5
CDR3 DNA: TGCAGCGTTGCAGGCAGGATGAGAGGGACCCAGTACTTC
CDR3 protein: CSVAGRMRGTQYF

D gene: TRBD1
V gene: TRBV12-3/TRBV12-4
clone size: few
J gene: TRBJ2-3
CDR3 DNA: TGTGCCAGCAGTTGGGACAGTAGCACAGATACGCAGTATTTT
CDR3 protein: CASSWDSSTDTQYF

D gene: .
V gene: TRBV18
clone size: once
J gene: TRBJ1-2
CDR3 DNA: TGTGCCAGCTCACGGACAGATCACGGCTACACCTTC
CDR3 protein: CASSRTDHGYTF

D gene: .
V gene: TRBV19
clone size: .
J gene: TRBJ2-2
CDR3 DNA: TGTGCCAGTAGTAGTCCTCGACAGGTCCCCGGGGAGCTGTTTTTT
CDR3 protein: CASSSPRQVPGELFF

D gene: .
V gene: TRBV28
clone size: .
J gene: TRBJ2-1
CDR3 DNA: TGTGCCAGCAGCCTGTATGGGGTTTGGGGCCCATTTTCCTTC
CDR3 protein: CASSLYGVWGPFSF

D gene: TRBD2
V gene: TRBV7-2
clone size: .
J gene: TRBJ2-1
CDR3 DNA: TGTGCCAGCAGCTTAGTGTCAGGGCGGGGGGAAAGTGAGCAGTTCTTC
CDR3 protein: CASSLVSGRGESEQFF

D gene: TRBD1
V gene: TRBV29-1
clone size: .
J gene: TRBJ1-1
CDR3 DNA: TGCAGCGTTGGAAACGACAGGGTCACTGAAGCTTTCTTT
CDR3 protein: CSVGNDRVTEAFF

D gene: TRBD1
V gene: TRBV9
clone size: .
J gene: TRBJ1-2
CDR3 DNA: TGTGCCAGCAGCGCCACAGGGGCCCCCTATGGCTACACCTTC
CDR3 protein: CASSATGAPYGYTF

D gene: TRBD1
V gene: TRBV27
clone size: .
J gene: TRBJ1-4
CDR3 DNA: TGTGCCAGCAGGACAGGGGGTGAAAAACTGTTTTTT
CDR3 protein: CASRTGGEKLFF

D gene: TRBD2
V gene: TRBV12-3/TRBV12-4
clone size: .
J gene: TRBJ2-1
CDR3 DNA: TGTGCCAGCAGTTCGACTAGCGGGGGGGTTCGGTCGAAGTTTAATGAGCAGTTCTTC
CDR3 protein: CASSSTSGGVRSKFNEQFF

D gene: TRBD1
V gene: TRBV5-6
clone size: .
J gene: TRBJ1-2
CDR3 DNA: TGTGCCGGTGGGACAGGGGGAGACTATGGCTACACCTTC
CDR3 protein: CAGGTGGDYGYTF

D gene: TRBD2
V gene: TRBV2
clone size: .
J gene: TRBJ2-1
CDR3 DNA: TGTGCCAGCAGTGATTGGGAGGGGAGTGAGCAGTTCTTC
CDR3 protein: CASSDWEGSEQFF

D gene: TRBD2
V gene: TRBV5-1
clone size: once
J gene: TRBJ2-2
CDR3 DNA: TGCGCCAGCAGCTTTCTCCGGCCGCTGGGACTAGCGGGAGAATCAGGGGAGCTGTTTTTT
CDR3 protein: CASSFLRPLGLAGESGELFF

D gene: TRBD2
V gene: TRBV20-1
clone size: .
J gene: TRBJ2-7
CDR3 DNA: TGCAGTGCAATCGAGCGGGAGTCCTACGAGCAGTACTTC
CDR3 protein: CSAIERESYEQYF

D gene: .
V gene: TRBV2
clone size: once
J gene: TRBJ1-1
CDR3 DNA: TGTGCCAGCAGTGAGTCCCCTCCTCGAGCTTTCTTT
CDR3 protein: CASSESPPRAFF

D gene: .
V gene: TRBV6-6
clone size: .
J gene: TRBJ2-2
CDR3 DNA: TGTGCCAGCAGCCAGGACAGGAACACCGGGGAGCTGTTTTTT
CDR3 protein: CASSQDRNTGELFF

D gene: TRBD1
V gene: TRBV12-5
clone size: .
J gene: TRBJ1-1
CDR3 DNA: TGTGCTAGTGGTTCCAGACAGAGAGGCCTTGGACAGGCAAACACTGAAGCTTTCTTT
CDR3 protein: CASGSRQRGLGQANTEAFF

D gene: .
V gene: TRBV27
clone size: .
J gene: TRBJ2-6
CDR3 DNA: TGTGCCAGCAGCCGCAGGGATTATGGGGCCAACGTCCTGACTTTC
CDR3 protein: CASSRRDYGANVLTF

D gene: .
V gene: TRBV20-1
clone size: .
J gene: TRBJ1-1
CDR3 DNA: TGCAGTGGGCAGGGACATCAGAACACTGAAGCTTTCTTT
CDR3 protein: CSGQGHQNTEAFF